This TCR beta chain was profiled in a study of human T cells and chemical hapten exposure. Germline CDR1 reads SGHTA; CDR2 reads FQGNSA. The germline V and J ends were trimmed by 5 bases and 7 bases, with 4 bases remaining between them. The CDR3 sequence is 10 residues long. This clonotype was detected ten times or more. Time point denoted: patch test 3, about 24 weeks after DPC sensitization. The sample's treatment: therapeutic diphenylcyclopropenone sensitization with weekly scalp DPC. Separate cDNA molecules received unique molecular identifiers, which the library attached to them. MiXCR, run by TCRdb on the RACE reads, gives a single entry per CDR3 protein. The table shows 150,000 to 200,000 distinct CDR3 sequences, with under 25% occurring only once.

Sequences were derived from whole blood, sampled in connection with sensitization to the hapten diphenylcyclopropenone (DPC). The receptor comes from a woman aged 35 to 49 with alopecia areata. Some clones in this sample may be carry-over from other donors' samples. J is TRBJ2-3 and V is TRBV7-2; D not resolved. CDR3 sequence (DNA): TGTGCCAGCAGCGGTTATACGCAGTATTTT. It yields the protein CASSGYTQYF.